These T cell receptor beta chains were read from a single sample in a study of long-term antiretroviral therapy in people with HIV. This table comes from immunoSEQ multiplex PCR, and its TCRdb copy is limited to in-frame clones, with some not included. This table has about 36,000 clones, approximately 80% appearing once. The sequences come from unsorted PBMCs, collected 3.4 years after starting antiretroviral therapy. These receptors were collected from a man aged 30 to 45 with HIV. Each CDR3 is given with its conserved first and last residue. The D gene is left open where the match is weak. Only part of the rows carry a size: once, few, many, or a class if the clone is expanded.

TGCGCCAGCAGCCAACACAACTCCTACGAGCAGTACTTC,CASSQHNSYEQYF,TRBV4-3,-,TRBJ2-7,once
TGTGCCAGCAGCGTAGCAGGACATCCCTACAATGAGCAGTTCTTC,CASSVAGHPYNEQFF,TRBV9,-,TRBJ2-1,-
TGCAGTGGGCTAGCGGGAGTCGGGCAGTACTTC,CSGLAGVGQYF,TRBV20-1,TRBD2,TRBJ2-7,-
TGCGCCAGCAGCCGCTGGGGGGTAATACAAGAGACCCAGTACTTC,CASSRWGVIQETQYF,TRBV5-1,-,TRBJ2-5,-
TGTGCCAGTCGTACGGGGACAGTTCTCTCCTATGGCTACACCTTC,CASRTGTVLSYGYTF,TRBV6-5,TRBD1,TRBJ1-2,-
TGTGCCAGTAGTCCGGGGGGAATGGCCTACGAGCAGTACTTC,CASSPGGMAYEQYF,TRBV19,TRBD2,TRBJ2-7,-
TGTGCCACCGCAGATGGCGGGAGGCTCTCCTACAATGAGCAGTTCTTC,CATADGGRLSYNEQFF,TRBV15,TRBD2,TRBJ2-1,-
TGTGCCAGCAGCTTTCTAGCGGGAGGACACGAGCAGTACTTC,CASSFLAGGHEQYF,TRBV7-8,TRBD2,TRBJ2-7,-
TGTGCCAGCACCCCTCGGCCCACAGGGGCCAACTATGGCTACACCTTC,CASTPRPTGANYGYTF,TRBV11-3,TRBD1,TRBJ1-2,-
TGTGCCAGCAGCGAGACAGGGTTTACTAACGAGCAGTACTTC,CASSETGFTNEQYF,TRBV7-2,TRBD1,TRBJ2-7,once
TGTGCCAGCAGCTTAGGGACTAGCCGATTTGGCGGGGAGCTGTTTTTT,CASSLGTSRFGGELFF,TRBV7-8,TRBD2,TRBJ2-2,-
TGTGCCAGCAGTGAACTAGCTCGCGGCGGGGAGCTGTTTTTT,CASSELARGGELFF,TRBV6-4,-,TRBJ2-2,-
TGTGCCAGCAGTTCGACAGGGGGCGTATACAATGAGCAGTTCTTC,CASSSTGGVYNEQFF,TRBV6-5,TRBD1,TRBJ2-1,-
TGTGCCAGTAGTATGACAGGGGGAAACACTGAAGCTTTCTTT,CASSMTGGNTEAFF,TRBV19,TRBD1,TRBJ1-1,-
TGTGCCAGCAGTTTACGCGGGACTGTCTATGGCTACACCTTC,CASSLRGTVYGYTF,TRBV27,-,TRBJ1-2,-
TGTGCCAGCAGCTTGGATTCTTCACTGGCAGATACGCAGTATTTT,CASSLDSSLADTQYF,TRBV7-2,-,TRBJ2-3,few
TGCGCCAGCAGCCAAGATTCGAGCAATGAGCAGTTCTTC,CASSQDSSNEQFF,TRBV4-3,-,TRBJ2-1,-
TGCGCCAGCAGCCAAGTCTCCGGGACTCGTGGTCACGAGCAGTACTTC,CASSQVSGTRGHEQYF,TRBV4-3,-,TRBJ2-7,once
TGCGCCAGCAGCCAAGAGACGGGGAGCTCCTACAATGAGCAGTTCTTC,CASSQETGSSYNEQFF,TRBV4-1,-,TRBJ2-1,-
TGTGCCAGCACGGCCGGGACAGGAGAATCGGAGACCCAGTACTTC,CASTAGTGESETQYF,TRBV6-1,TRBD1,TRBJ2-5,-
TGTGCCAGCTCAAAGGCCTCCGGGGACAGGAATGGCTACACCTTC,CASSKASGDRNGYTF,TRBV18,TRBD1,TRBJ1-2,few
TGTGCCAGCAGCGTAGGATTAGCGGGAGGTCTGCTGGGCGAGCAGTACTTC,CASSVGLAGGLLGEQYF,TRBV9,TRBD2,TRBJ2-7,once
TGTGCCAGCACTAGTTGGGCCGGGGAGCTGTTTTTT,CASTSWAGELFF,TRBV28,-,TRBJ2-2,few
TGTGCCAGCAGCTTCCTATCCCGGACGGGTAACACTGAAGCTTTCTTT,CASSFLSRTGNTEAFF,TRBV7-8,-,TRBJ1-1,-
TGCGCCAGCAGCTTAGAGGGCTTTATGGGGCACGAGCAGTACTTC,CASSLEGFMGHEQYF,TRBV5-1,-,TRBJ2-7,-
TGTGCCAGCACGGGGAGGGTTTCTGGGGCCAACGTCCTGACTTTC,CASTGRVSGANVLTF,TRBV2,TRBD2,TRBJ2-6,-
TGTGCCAGTAGATCGACCGAAAATAGCAATCAGCCCCAGCATTTT,CASRSTENSNQPQHF,TRBV19,-,TRBJ1-5,-
TGCAGCGTTGAAGAACAGGCGATTATAGTGAACACTGAAGCTTTCTTT,CSVEEQAIIVNTEAFF,TRBV29-1,-,TRBJ1-1,once
TGTGCTAGTGGGAGGGGTGGGACAGGGGGCGCGGAAGCTTTCTTT,CASGRGGTGGAEAFF,TRBV12-5,TRBD1,TRBJ1-1,-
TGTGCCAGCAGCGTAGACCCCGGGGACAGTGCCGGCTATGGCTACACCTTC,CASSVDPGDSAGYGYTF,TRBV9,TRBD1,TRBJ1-2,-
TGTGCCAGCAATCGGCGTTCAGTGAACTACGAGCAGTACTTC,CASNRRSVNYEQYF,TRBV2,-,TRBJ2-7,-
TGTGCCAGCTCACCTCTAGACAGGGGCACTGAAGCTTTCTTT,CASSPLDRGTEAFF,TRBV18,TRBD1,TRBJ1-1,-
TGTGCCAGCAGATTGGACAGGGGGAGCTCCTACGAGCAGTACTTC,CASRLDRGSSYEQYF,TRBV28,TRBD1,TRBJ2-7,-
TGTGCCAGCTCGACAGGAACGGGTCAGCCCCAGCATTTT,CASSTGTGQPQHF,TRBV19,-,TRBJ1-5,-
TGTGCCAGTAGTATGGTCGGGGAGGTTAACTATGGCTACACCTTC,CASSMVGEVNYGYTF,TRBV19,-,TRBJ1-2,-